This entry lists 6 T cell receptor beta chains sequenced from one sample in a study of immune evolution from preneoplasia to lung adenocarcinoma. Assay used: immunoSEQ multiplex PCR; TCRdb lists only in-frame clones, some missing. The sample holds under 15,000 clones, approximately 81% seen once. Sequenced sample: FFPE tissue from an adenomatous hyperplasia lung lesion. Stated subset: atypical adenomatous hyperplasia (AAH), lung preneoplasia. These receptor sequences come from a person aged 50-70 years with lung adenocarcinoma.

This clone was seen a single time. The chain couples TRBV19 to TRBJ2-1; 10 positions match TRBD2. Germline loops: CDR1 LNHDA, CDR2 SQIVND (reference sequence). V dropped 10 bases and J dropped 4; count of bases not matched to a gene: 7. CDR3 length: 14 residues. CDR3 loop: CATKASGSYNEQFF. The CDR3 DNA is TGTGCCACCAAAGCTAGCGGGAGTTACAATGAGCAGTTCTTC.

The V and J genes are TRBV27 and TRBJ1-1, with D possibly matching TRBD1 (6 bases). The V end was cut by 3 bases, the J end by 6 bases, with 11 bases between. The CDR3 length is 13 residues. CDR1 MNHEY and CDR2 SMNVEV come from the germline V gene (reference sequence). The DNA for the CDR3 is TGTGCCAGCAGTTTTGGGGGGGGCTCTGAAGCTTTCTTT. This sequence encodes CASSFGGGSEAFF.

The chain has TRBV11-2 and TRBJ2-1, with unresolved D. V dropped 6 bases and J dropped 8 bases, with 8 bases sitting between them. CDR1 SGHAT and CDR2 FQNNGV come from the germline V gene. The CDR3 has 11 residues. CDR3 amino acids: CASSLWDEQFF. The CDR3 DNA reads as TGTGCCAGCAGTCTATGGGATGAGCAGTTCTTC.

The rearrangement joins TRBV30 to TRBJ1-3, with D unclear. The CDR3 is 12 residues long. Germline loops: CDR1 GTSNPN, CDR2 SVGIG (reference sequence). V was pared by 3 bases and J by 2 bases, with 5 bases between. Here the CDR3 DNA reads TGTGCCTGGAGCCGTACTGGAAACACCATATATTTT. It translates to CAWSRTGNTIYF.

This chain links TRBV19 with TRBJ1-1; TRBD1 might be the D (6 bases). Germline loops: CDR1 LNHDA, CDR2 SQIVND (reference sequence). Deletions cut 5 bases from V and 5 bases from J, with 12 bases between. The CDR3 consists of 13 residues. The chain's CDR3 is CASSQGRFTEAFF. The CDR3, as DNA: TGTGCCAGTAGTCAGGGGCGTTTTACTGAAGCTTTCTTT.

The chain combines TRBV2 with TRBJ2-5; D possibly matches TRBD1 or TRBD2 (6 bases each). Germline CDR1 reads SNHLY; CDR2 reads FYNNEI. The CDR3 totals 11 residues. Trimming shortened V by 11 bases and J by 5 bases, and 12 bases separated the two germline ends. Here the CDR3 DNA reads TGTGCCGCGACAGGAGGGGAGACCCAGTACTTC. Its protein product is CAATGGETQYF. Filled out from reference TRBV2 and TRBJ2-5, the complete variable domain reads EPEVTQTPSHQVTQMGQEVILRCVPISNHLYFYWYRQILGQKVEFLVSFYNNEISEKSEIFDDQFSVERPDGSNFTLKIRSTKLEDSAMYFCAATGGETQYFGPGTRLLVL.